One and the same sample provided the 28 T cell receptor beta chains below, sequenced in a study of beta chain features in type 1 diabetes. Of the isolated RNA, all was reverse transcribed, and so the sequenced material was expressed TCRB transcripts. Data came from immunoSEQ multiplex PCR; TCRdb stores just in-frame clones and leaves some out. Here the sample spans 310,000 or so clones, approximately 10% being singletons. Their antigens remain unidentified. General study points: Among all four CD4+ subsets, Type 1 diabetes patients had TCRB CDR3s that were moderately but significantly shorter.

Sample: central memory CD4+ T cells from blood. These receptors all stem from a man aged 25 to 40 with type 1 diabetes.

About this clone itself: This CDR3 is also generated by other DNA sequences in the sample. This rearrangement joins TRBV5-6 to TRBJ1-1, with D possibly matching TRBD1 (5 bases). The germline gives CDR1 SGHDT, CDR2 YYEEEE. There are 14 residues in the CDR3. V lost 2 bases, J lost 1 base, and 9 bases lay in between. The CDR3 spells CASSLGDRNTEAFF. The CDR3 DNA reads TGTGCCAGCAGCTTAGGTGACAGGAACACTGAAGCTTTCTTT.

This clone was observed a few times. This chain links TRBV5-1 with TRBJ2-7; 7 bases match TRBD1. The CDR3 is 16 residues long. CDR1 is SGHRS, CDR2 YFSETQ, per germline. Germline trimming cut 0 bases from V and 1 base from J; bases unmatched to any gene: 7. The CDR3 is CASSLAPDRSSYEQYF. The CDR3 bases are TGCGCCAGCAGCTTGGCGCCGGACAGGTCATCCTACGAGCAGTACTTC.

The genes are TRBV4-3 and TRBJ2-5, with TRBD1 matching over 7 bases. The CDR3 is 15 amino acids. V gave up 4 bases and J gave up 2 bases; unmatched junction bases: 7. The germline gives CDR1 LGHNA, CDR2 YSLEER. CDR3 nucleotide sequence: TGCGCCAGCAGCCGTGAGGGGGCAGCGCAAGAGACCCAGTACTTC. Its protein product is CASSREGAAQETQYF.

V and J are TRBV11-2 and TRBJ2-4, with TRBD1 as a possible D gene (7 bases). Germline V gene sequence: CDR1 SGHAT, CDR2 FQNNGV. The CDR3 covers 13 residues. The V end lost 0 bases, the J end lost 10 bases, and 10 bases lay between the germline ends. The CDR3 sequence: CASSLETGRIQYF. The CDR3 nucleotides read TGTGCCAGCAGCTTAGAGACAGGGAGGATTCAGTACTTC.

The gene calls are TRBV5-4 and TRBJ1-4; D is unclear. The V end was cut by 5 bases, the J end by 0 bases, with 8 bases between. The CDR3 runs to 14 residues. Germline CDR1 SGHNT, CDR2 YYREEE (reference sequence). The CDR3: CASRDSATNEKLFF. In DNA form, the CDR3 reads TGTGCCAGCAGGGACTCTGCAACTAATGAAAAACTGTTTTTT.

The rearrangement links TRBV27 to TRBJ1-1; possible D gene TRBD1, 5 bases. Between the trimmed V and J ends, which lost 5 bases and 5 bases, there was a span of 12 bases. CDR1 and CDR2 from the germline V gene are MNHEY and SMNVEV (reference sequence). The CDR3 totals 13 residues. The CDR3, as DNA: TGTGCCAGCAGTCTCTACAGGAGGACTGAAGCTTTCTTT. Translating gives CASSLYRRTEAFF.

This clone was seen more than once but under ten times. This chain uses TRBV7-9 with TRBJ2-5; tentative D call: TRBD2 (6 bases). Per the germline V gene, CDR1 is SEHNR and CDR2 is FQNEAQ (reference sequence). The CDR3 runs to 17 residues. Trimming shortened V by 3 bases and J by 4 bases, and 21 bases separated the two germline ends. This CDR3 reads CASSFGVGGEDGETQYF. The CDR3 region has the DNA TGTGCCAGCAGCTTTGGGGTCGGAGGGGAAGACGGAGAGACCCAGTACTTC.

For the CDR3, the DNA is TGTGCCTGGCCCAGCAATCAGCCCCAGCATTTT. Amino acids: CAWPSNQPQHF. The chain carries TRBV30 and TRBJ1-5; D uncertain. The germline gives CDR1 GTSNPN, CDR2 SVGIG (reference sequence). This CDR3 contains 11 residues. V lost 5 bases to trimming and J lost 1 base, with 3 bases between them.

The sample holds a few counts of this clone. The rearrangement uses TRBV29-1 and TRBJ2-5; D assignment may be TRBD1 or TRBD2 (5 bases each). The germline V and J ends were trimmed by 7 bases and 0 bases, with 12 bases remaining between them. Germline V lookup: CDR1 SQVTM, CDR2 ANQGSEA. The CDR3 contains 13 residues. The CDR3 DNA follows: TGCAGCGGGACCGGGACCTACCAAGAGACCCAGTACTTC. Its protein is CSGTGTYQETQYF.

The chain links TRBV7-2 to TRBJ2-5, with D hard to call. V was cut by 3 bases and J by 2 bases, with 7 bases left in between. CDR1 SGHTA and CDR2 FQGNSA come from the germline V gene. The CDR3 covers 13 residues. The CDR3 DNA is TGTGCCAGCAGCTTGGAAGGGCAAGAGACCCAGTACTTC. This gives the protein CASSLEGQETQYF.

The chain links TRBV6-1 to TRBJ2-5, with 9 bases matching TRBD2. The CDR3 is 15 residues long. Looked up from germline, CDR1 is MNHNS and CDR2 is SASEGT. After removal of 10 bases from V and 2 bases from J, the junction contained 11 bases not matched to a gene. The CDR3 sequence: CATVSGGAGQETQYF. The CDR3 DNA follows: TGTGCCACCGTTAGCGGGGGCGCGGGACAAGAGACCCAGTACTTC.

This clone occurred a few times. This chain links TRBV6-5 with TRBJ2-5, with 8 bases lining up with TRBD1. CDR1 is MNHEY, CDR2 SVGAGI, per germline. This CDR3 comprises 13 residues. Trimming removed 2 bases from V and 5 bases from J; junction bases left unmatched: 1. The CDR3 region has the DNA TGTGCCAGCAGTTACCGGGACAGGGAGACCCAGTACTTC. Translation: CASSYRDRETQYF.

The sample holds a few counts of this clone. The gene calls are TRBV18 and TRBJ2-2; perhaps TRBD1 as D (5 bases). CDR3 length equals 13 residues. Germline loops: CDR1 KGHSH, CDR2 LQKENI. V lost 3 bases, J lost 5 bases, and 7 bases lay in between. The chain's CDR3 is CASSPRETGELFF. The CDR3 bases are TGTGCCAGCTCACCCAGGGAAACCGGGGAGCTGTTTTTT.

V gene TRBV5-1 combines with J gene TRBJ1-1; D unresolved. There are 13 residues in the CDR3. The germline gives CDR1 SGHRS, CDR2 YFSETQ. V lost 4 bases to trimming and J lost 1 base, with 8 bases between them. The CDR3 loop is CASSKDWNTEAFF. The CDR3 coding sequence is TGCGCCAGCAGCAAGGACTGGAACACTGAAGCTTTCTTT.

This clone was observed a handful of times. The V and J genes are TRBV2 and TRBJ2-1; D might be TRBD2 (5 bases). V shed 7 bases and J shed 6 bases, with 19 bases lying between them. The CDR3 contains 15 residues. Germline V lookup: CDR1 SNHLY, CDR2 FYNNEI. The CDR3, as DNA: TGTGCCAGCATTAAGGACTCCCCAGAGGGCAATGAGCAGTTCTTC. It translates to CASIKDSPEGNEQFF.

The rearrangement joins TRBV6-6 to TRBJ2-2; D unresolved. CDR1 is MNHNY, CDR2 SVGAGI, per germline (reference sequence). The length of the CDR3 is 12 residues. V was cut by 6 bases and J by 6 bases, with 8 bases left in between. The CDR3 loop is CASSLDSGELFF. The CDR3 coding sequence is TGTGCCAGCAGCTTAGATTCCGGGGAGCTGTTTTTT.

The chain employs TRBV11-3 and TRBJ2-7; 8 nucleotides match TRBD1. The trim removed 5 bases at V and 5 bases at J, leaving 8 bases unmatched. The CDR3 contains 14 residues. In germline, CDR1 is SGHNT, CDR2 YENEEA. The CDR3 nucleotides are TGTGCCAGCAGCCTCCGACAGGGGACGGACGAGCAGTACTTC. It codes for CASSLRQGTDEQYF.

The chain recombines TRBV11-2 with TRBJ1-2; 8 positions agree with TRBD1. From germline, CDR1 is SGHAT and CDR2 FQNNGV. V gave up 3 bases and J gave up 5 bases; unmatched junction bases: 2. This CDR3 comprises 13 residues. In DNA, the CDR3 is TGTGCCAGCAGCTTGGACAGGGTTTATGGCTACACCTTC. Its translation is CASSLDRVYGYTF.

As concerns this clone: The junction does not match germline at one end; this may be a read error. The J gene is TRBJ2-1, the V gene TRBV6-5; D possibly uses TRBD1 or TRBD2 (5 bases each). This CDR3 region has 11 residues. Germline CDR1 is MNHEY and CDR2 is SVGAGI. The CDR3 DNA sequence: TGTGCCATCAGTGAGGATGGGGGGCAGTTCTTC. This encodes CAISEDGGQFF.

The chain has TRBV9 and TRBJ1-4, with D perhaps matching TRBD1 (5 bases). This CDR3 is 17 amino acids long. Trimming shortened V by 3 bases and J by 2 bases, and 17 bases separated the two germline ends. Germline V gives CDR1 SGDLS, CDR2 YYNGEE. The CDR3 region is CASSDPQGRRTNEKLFF. CDR3 bases: TGTGCCAGCAGCGACCCCCAGGGTCGGAGGACTAATGAAAAACTGTTTTTT.

This clone has a handful of counts. The rearrangement joins TRBV7-2 to TRBJ2-7, with D possibly matching TRBD2 (5 bases). V was pared by 5 bases and J by 6 bases, with 17 bases between. Germline V gene lookup returns CDR1 SGHTA and CDR2 FQGNSA. CDR3 length: 14 residues. The CDR3 loop reads CASSPSSGRSEQYF. For the CDR3, the DNA is TGTGCCAGCAGCCCTTCGAGCGGAAGGTCCGAGCAGTACTTC.

This clone has a handful of counts. The rearrangement uses TRBV6-5 and TRBJ1-5; tentative D call: TRBD1 (5 bases). CDR3 length: 15 amino acids. V lost 2 bases and J 3 bases, leaving 11 bases between the germline ends. Germline V lookup: CDR1 MNHEY, CDR2 SVGAGI. CDR3 amino acids: CASSYQRGNNQPQHF. The CDR3 DNA reads TGTGCCAGCAGTTACCAACGGGGGAACAATCAGCCCCAGCATTTT.

The chain has TRBV10-2 and TRBJ1-5; perhaps TRBD1 as D (6 bases). CDR3 size: 14 residues. Germline V gene lookup returns CDR1 WSHSY and CDR2 SAAADI. Trimming left V 4 bases short and J 4 bases short, with 11 bases between. The CDR3 DNA reads as TGCGCCAGCAGTGTAAGGGGGGAAAATCAGCCCCAGCATTTT. Amino acids: CASSVRGENQPQHF.

The DNA for the CDR3 is TGTGCCAGCAGCGTTTCGACAGGGTACGGAAACACCATATATTTT. Its translation: CASSVSTGYGNTIYF. The chain uses TRBV9 and TRBJ1-3, with TRBD1 matching over 7 bases. CDR3 size: 15 residues. J gave up 4 bases and V 2 bases, and 6 bases lay outside the gene matches. Germline loops: CDR1 SGDLS, CDR2 YYNGEE.

This clone was seen more than once but under ten times. The J gene is TRBJ2-3, the V gene TRBV7-9; D may be TRBD2 (7 bases). In germline, CDR1 is SEHNR, CDR2 FQNEAQ (reference sequence). The CDR3 sequence is 16 residues long. V lost 1 base and J lost 2, with 13 bases in between. The CDR3 reads CASSLDGRGHTDTQYF. The CDR3 nucleotides are TGTGCCAGCAGCTTAGATGGGCGGGGGCACACAGATACGCAGTATTTT. The full variable domain, rest sourced from reference TRBV7-9 and TRBJ2-3, is DTGVSQNPRHKITKRGQNVTFRCDPISEHNRLYWYRQTLGQGPEFLTYFQNEAQLEKSRLLSDRFSAERPKGSFSTLEIQRTEQGDSAMYLCASSLDGRGHTDTQYFGPGTRLTVL.

The chain links TRBV2 to TRBJ1-5; D call uncertain. V was shortened by 2 bases and J by 3 bases, with 8 bases between the two germline ends. Germline V gene sequence: CDR1 SNHLY, CDR2 FYNNEI. The length of the CDR3 is 14 residues. This chain's CDR3 is CASSENGHNQPQHF. CDR3 bases: TGTGCCAGCAGTGAAAATGGTCACAATCAGCCCCAGCATTTT.

V is TRBV10-3 and J is TRBJ2-1; TRBD2 agrees at 11 bases. The V and J ends lost 2 bases and 6 bases, in that order; junction bases with no gene match: 3. CDR3 length: 15 amino acids. Germline CDR1 ENHRY, CDR2 SYGVKD. Here the CDR3 DNA reads TGTGCCATCAGTGAGCTAGCGGGGGGACCCAATGAGCAGTTCTTC. Protein: CAISELAGGPNEQFF.

This chain uses TRBV6-5 with TRBJ2-7, with 7 bases matching TRBD1. With V trimmed by 6 bases and J by 4 bases, 9 bases remained unmatched. CDR1 MNHEY and CDR2 SVGAGI come from the germline V gene. The CDR3 runs 14 residues. Here the CDR3 DNA reads TGTGCCAGCAGATTAAGGGGGACAGATTACGAGCAGTACTTC. Translated, it gives CASRLRGTDYEQYF.